These T cell receptor beta chains were read from a single sample in a study of graft-versus-host responses after intestinal transplantation. The protocol was immunoSEQ multiplex PCR, while the TCRdb copy is restricted to in-frame clones and leaves out a portion. The table shows tens of thousands of clones, with about 94% occurring only once. Their specific antigens are unknown. The sample was unstimulated CD8+ T cells sorted from spleen or lymph node cells, taken before intestinal transplant. These TCRs come from a human donor who received an intestinal transplant. CDR3s include the opening cysteine and the closing phenylalanine or tryptophan. D genes are given only for firm matches. Clone size is given for some rows only: seen once, a few or many times, or a class if the clone is expanded.

J,V,size,D,CDR3,DNA
TRBJ2-1,TRBV27,NA,TRBD2,CASSSRTSEDEQFF,TGTGCCAGCAGTTCCAGGACTAGCGAGGATGAGCAGTTCTTC
TRBJ1-6,TRBV7-9,NA,NA,CASSLAAGGNSPLHF,TGTGCCAGCAGCTTAGCGGCGGGGGGTAATTCACCCCTCCACTTT
TRBJ2-1,TRBV9,NA,NA,CASSPQGVAAYNEQFF,TGTGCCAGCAGCCCCCAGGGGGTAGCGGCTTACAATGAGCAGTTCTTC
TRBJ2-7,TRBV4-1,NA,NA,CASSPGTIRYEQYF,TGCGCCAGCAGCCCCGGGACCATTCGCTACGAGCAGTACTTC
TRBJ2-1,TRBV27,NA,NA,CASSLSYSRGNEQFF,TGTGCCAGCAGTTTATCATATTCGCGGGGCAATGAGCAGTTCTTC
TRBJ1-5,TRBV2,NA,NA,CASGSYGNQPQHF,TGTGCCTCAGGAAGTTATGGCAATCAGCCCCAGCATTTT
TRBJ2-2,TRBV4-2,once,TRBD2,CASSQEWREGTNTGELFF,TGTGCCAGCAGCCAAGAGTGGCGGGAGGGAACGAACACCGGGGAGCTGTTTTTT
TRBJ2-5,TRBV6-5,once,NA,CASSYGQKGETQYF,TGTGCCAGCAGTTACGGGCAGAAAGGAGAGACCCAGTACTTC
TRBJ1-1,TRBV5-1,once,TRBD1,CASSLGQGRAEAFF,TGCGCCAGCAGCTTGGGACAGGGTAGAGCTGAAGCTTTCTTT
TRBJ2-7,TRBV5-4,NA,NA,CASSLSIAESSYEQYF,TGTGCCAGCAGCTTGTCTATAGCGGAAAGCTCCTACGAGCAGTACTTC
TRBJ2-7,TRBV6-4,NA,TRBD1,CARQGAICYEQYF,TGTGCCAGACAGGGGGCTATTTGCTACGAGCAGTACTTC
TRBJ1-5,TRBV4-1,once,NA,CASSQGNSNQPQHF,TGCGCCAGCAGCCAAGGGAATAGCAATCAGCCCCAGCATTTT
TRBJ1-4,TRBV5-1,NA,NA,CASSLRGGEDEKLFF,TGCGCCAGCAGCTTGCGGGGGGGCGAGGATGAAAAACTGTTTTTT
TRBJ1-2,TRBV28,NA,TRBD1,CASLEPGQSFYGYTF,TGTGCCAGCCTTGAACCGGGACAGTCGTTCTATGGCTACACCTTC
TRBJ2-5,TRBV19,NA,TRBD1,CASSLTGGQETQYF,TGTGCCAGTAGTCTGACAGGGGGCCAAGAGACCCAGTACTTC
TRBJ2-1,TRBV7-2,NA,TRBD2,CASSIGLAGGGYNEQFF,TGTGCCAGCAGCATAGGATTGGCGGGAGGGGGATACAATGAGCAGTTCTTC
TRBJ2-2,TRBV6-4,NA,TRBD1,CASSEGQGNTGELFF,TGTGCCAGCAGTGAGGGACAGGGTAACACCGGGGAGCTGTTTTTT
TRBJ2-2,TRBV12-5,NA,NA,CASGLRPNTGELFF,TGTGCTAGTGGTTTGCGCCCGAACACCGGGGAGCTGTTTTTT
TRBJ2-7,TRBV7-6,once,NA,CASSLETPSYEQYF,TGTGCCAGCAGCTTAGAAACCCCGAGTTACGAGCAGTACTTC
TRBJ2-2,TRBV29-1,NA,NA,CSGGGTGELFF,TGCAGCGGTGGGGGGACCGGGGAGCTGTTTTTT
TRBJ2-5,TRBV29-1,NA,TRBD1,CSVGQGEPRETQYF,TGCAGCGTTGGACAGGGGGAACCTCGGGAGACCCAGTACTTC
TRBJ2-7,TRBV4-1,NA,NA,CASSQPYGPSTYEQYF,TGCGCCAGCAGCCAACCATACGGACCTTCTACCTACGAGCAGTACTTC
TRBJ2-7,TRBV9,NA,NA,CASSRDTNEQYF,TGTGCCAGCAGCCGAGACACTAACGAGCAGTACTTC
TRBJ1-5,TRBV27,NA,NA,CASSLGLSNQPQHF,TGTGCCAGCAGTTTAGGCCTTAGCAATCAGCCCCAGCATTTT
TRBJ2-4,TRBV27,NA,TRBD1,CASSTDRGTNIQYF,TGTGCCAGCAGTACGGACAGGGGAACGAACATTCAGTACTTC
TRBJ2-7,TRBV19,NA,TRBD2,CASSEGLAGGNYEQYF,TGTGCCAGTAGTGAGGGACTAGCGGGAGGAAACTACGAGCAGTACTTC
TRBJ1-4,TRBV4-1,NA,TRBD1,CASSHVGQGGEKLFF,TGCGCCAGCAGCCATGTGGGACAGGGGGGCGAAAAACTGTTTTTT
TRBJ2-7,TRBV4-1,NA,TRBD2,CASSPLAGSAEQYF,TGCGCCAGCAGCCCGCTAGCGGGGAGCGCCGAGCAGTACTTC
TRBJ2-2,TRBV27,NA,NA,CASSLNTGELFF,TGTGCCAGCAGTCTCAACACCGGGGAGCTGTTTTTT
TRBJ2-2,TRBV28,NA,TRBD1,CASSLGTGAGELFF,TGTGCCAGCAGCCTAGGGACAGGGGCCGGGGAGCTGTTTTTT
TRBJ2-1,TRBV6-4,once,TRBD2,CASSDSAGGPDEQFF,TGTGCCAGCAGTGACTCGGCGGGAGGGCCAGATGAGCAGTTCTTC
TRBJ2-1,TRBV27,NA,NA,CASSLQRSLYNEQFF,TGTGCCAGCAGTTTACAGCGGAGCCTCTACAATGAGCAGTTCTTC
TRBJ2-7,TRBV4-1,NA,NA,CASSWTVSYEQYF,TGCGCCAGCAGCTGGACAGTCTCCTACGAGCAGTACTTC
TRBJ2-7,TRBV25-1,NA,NA,CASGIYEQYF,TGTGCCAGCGGGATATACGAGCAGTACTTC
TRBJ2-1,TRBV7-8,NA,TRBD2,CVSRPPASGRGNEQFF,TGTGTCAGCAGGCCCCCCGCTAGCGGGAGAGGGAATGAGCAGTTCTTC
TRBJ2-1,TRBV6-1,NA,TRBD2,CASSDWREFVDEQFF,TGTGCCAGCAGCGACTGGCGGGAGTTCGTGGATGAGCAGTTCTTC
TRBJ1-1,TRBV27,NA,NA,CASSYEQATEAFF,TGTGCCAGCAGTTACGAACAGGCCACTGAAGCTTTCTTT
TRBJ2-7,TRBV5-1,NA,NA,CASSQGHSGFYEQYF,TGCGCCAGCAGCCAGGGACACAGTGGTTTTTACGAGCAGTACTTC
TRBJ2-2,TRBV28,NA,NA,CASSLAANTGELFF,TGTGCCAGCAGTTTAGCGGCTAACACCGGGGAGCTGTTTTTT
TRBJ2-7,TRBV6-6,NA,TRBD2,CASRWGLAGDSYEQYF,TGTGCCAGCAGGTGGGGACTAGCGGGCGACTCCTACGAGCAGTACTTC
TRBJ1-5,TRBV28,NA,TRBD1,CASSLTGAGNQPQHF,TGTGCCAGCAGTCTAACAGGGGCCGGCAATCAGCCCCAGCATTTT
TRBJ2-3,TRBV9,NA,TRBD2,CASSVAFIAGPTDTQYF,TGTGCCAGCAGCGTAGCCTTCATAGCGGGTCCCACAGATACGCAGTATTTT
TRBJ2-2,TRBV30,once,NA,CAWSFTATGELFF,TGTGCCTGGAGTTTTACAGCGACCGGGGAGCTGTTTTTT
TRBJ2-5,TRBV29-1,NA,NA,CSVEEATGIGETQYF,TGCAGCGTTGAAGAAGCCACAGGGATTGGAGAGACCCAGTACTTC
TRBJ2-1,TRBV28,NA,TRBD2,CASSLGLAGDSEQFF,TGTGCCAGCAGTTTGGGACTAGCGGGAGACAGTGAGCAGTTCTTC
TRBJ1-1,TRBV7-2,NA,NA,CASSPPRAGANTEAFF,TGTGCCAGCAGCCCCCCCCGCGCGGGCGCGAACACTGAAGCTTTCTTT
TRBJ2-7,TRBV7-9,NA,NA,CASSRRGASYEQYF,TGTGCCAGCAGCCGCAGGGGAGCTTCCTACGAGCAGTACTTC
TRBJ2-7,TRBV27,NA,NA,CASSPLSRGGSYEQYF,TGTGCCAGCAGTCCACTCTCCAGGGGTGGATCCTACGAGCAGTACTTC
TRBJ1-5,TRBV28,NA,NA,CASSLHRVRSNQPQHF,TGTGCCAGCAGCCTCCACAGGGTCAGGAGCAATCAGCCCCAGCATTTT
TRBJ1-6,TRBV5-1,NA,NA,CASSPLEGSPLHF,TGCGCCAGCAGCCCCCTGGAGGGTTCACCCCTCCACTTT
TRBJ2-1,TRBV13,NA,NA,CASSSPEVLRSYNEQFF,TGTGCCAGCAGCTCTCCGGAGGTGCTACGCTCCTACAATGAGCAGTTCTTC
TRBJ1-1,TRBV5-4,NA,NA,CASSLGVVGGNTEAFF,TGTGCCAGCAGCTTGGGTGTCGTCGGCGGGAACACTGAAGCTTTCTTT
TRBJ1-6,TRBV5-6,NA,NA,CASSFTPGAYSPLHF,TGTGCCAGCAGCTTTACCCCGGGTGCATATTCACCCCTCCACTTT
TRBJ1-5,TRBV6-1,NA,NA,CASSVSGSSQPQHF,TGTGCCAGCAGTGTATCGGGATCCAGTCAGCCCCAGCATTTT
TRBJ2-7,TRBV6-5,NA,TRBD2,CASNPGGGYEQYF,TGTGCCAGCAACCCGGGGGGGGGCTACGAGCAGTACTTC
TRBJ1-1,TRBV11-1,NA,NA,CASSLDRVGTEAFF,TGTGCCAGCAGCTTAGACAGGGTTGGAACTGAAGCTTTCTTT
TRBJ2-4,TRBV12-5,once,NA,CASGLDLSSGVLIDPGKNIQYF,TGTGCTAGTGGTTTGGATCTGTCGTCAGGGGTCCTTATAGACCCTGGCAAAAACATTCAGTACTTC